Given below is one T cell receptor beta chain in context. There are a few counts of this clonotype. Its antigen target is currently unknown. It has no much larger one-base neighbor in the sample; base qualities were not kept. Every donor in the study was a healthy Caucasian. The twin cohort comprised three pairs of female monozygotic twins, all aged roughly 18 to 30 years. Positive isolation kits from Invitrogen were used to isolate the CD4+ and CD8+ T cell populations. Its CDR3 holds 14 amino acids, cysteine through phenylalanine. Only the CDR3 DNA is retained, 42 bases long and in frame from the first base. Trimmed from V: 8 bases; trimmed from J: 2 bases; junction bases lacking a gene match: 9. CDR1 is given as SQVTM and CDR2 as ANQGSEA, both from the germline V gene. The library was made by 5' RACE. Sequencing relied on an Illumina HiSeq 2000. A universal primer binding site was added through template switching, and the final cDNA carried a unique molecular identifier so that TCR cDNA molecules could be counted accurately. Specific primers in the conserved constant-segment region were used to synthesize first-strand cDNA for TCR alpha and beta chains. Each cDNA library was double barcoded, with a SMART-Mk sample barcode plus Illumina barcodes, to control for contamination. TruSeq adapter sequences and Illumina sample barcodes were added in two successive PCR steps. TCR alpha and beta cDNA libraries were sequenced on the Illumina HiSeq platform with custom primers. The authors' pipeline ran thus. Unique molecular identifiers were extracted from raw reads with MiGEC, and CDR3 positions were determined with MiXCR. For each individual, recombination models were inferred using an EM algorithm with the repgenHMM and IGoR tools. The tcR package in R was used for shared clonotype analysis, with sharing normalized by the product of cloneset sizes. Out-of-frame nonproductive sequences were analyzed to study raw recombination free of thymic and clonal selection effects. TCRdb applied fastp at Q25 and MiXCR to the public reads, then kept only in-frame beta chains. Entries are consolidated by CDR3 protein sequence, retaining the most common genes and DNA. The V and J calls were determined by TCRdb, not by the authors. This sample comprises approximately 220,000 distinct CDR3 sequences, about 7.5% of them detected only once. The biggest ten clones account for around 5% of the sample.

The sample is drawn from a study of identical twins (dated by TCRdb to about 2016). Notes on the research overall: To test whether fetal clonotypes persist, the study used deep sequencing on TCR alpha and beta repertoires from monozygotic twins, unrelated adults of various ages, and cord blood. To rule out contamination, replicate twin experiments were performed at different times with different library preparation protocols. Paper-wide results and their limitations: Because the same donors could not be followed over many years, conclusions were based on cross-sectional statistical analysis. The excess sharing between twins in beta out-of-frame sequences was weaker because fewer shared sequences reduced the signal-to-noise ratio. Out-of-frame TCR alpha sequences shared between twins showed an excess of low generation-probability sequences compared with coincidental sharing between unrelated individuals. Fewer insertions were carried by abundant cord blood beta clonotypes, a similar but weaker trend appeared in young adult naive repertoires, and no such trend appeared in memory repertoires. Recombination models systematically underestimated out-of-frame TCR alpha sharing in monozygotic twins but agreed with sharing between unrelated individuals. Invariant T cells such as MAIT and iNKT could partly confound zero-insertion analyses, though diverse VJ usage argued against this for most clonotypes.

This sample was shared with a second study, whose subject was yellow fever vaccine responses in identical twins. As described in the second report: The authors reported that the T cell response to vaccination in identical twins appeared partly convergent and partly personalized. In identical twins, the study followed T cell clones that responded to the vaccine with precision.

Sequenced: CD8+ T cells sorted from blood. The origin of this receptor is a woman aged 18 to 35 in good health. The rearrangement joined TRBV29-1 to TRBJ1-1; 9 junctional bases match TRBD1. The DNA reads as follows: TGCAGCATAGGAGGGACAGGGCACAACACTGAAGCTTTCTTT. This codes for CSIGGTGHNTEAFF.